Described below is a single T cell receptor (beta chain) sequence and its context. The antigen remains undetermined. These data are taken from a study of cytomegalovirus exposure and HLA in healthy donors. About the research overall: Early release data held tens of millions of unique TCRs from HLA-typed donors. Study outcomes and limitations: With high specificity and sensitivity, the classifier reportedly diagnosed cytomegalovirus status.

With 60 Vbeta and 13 Jbeta primers, the PCR was carried out. Assay: immunoSEQ multiplex PCR; the TCRdb copy retains only in-frame clones and omits some. The data show approximately 110,000 clones, with roughly 78% seen just once and 3% to 3.5% held by the top ten. The sequencing sample was made of PBMCs. The clonotype was recovered from a woman in her thirties or forties in good health and CMV-seronegative.

The CDR3 DNA reads TGTGCCAGCTCCCCCGGTAGCGGCGTAGCCCGCTCCTACAATGAGCAGTTCTTC. Its protein product is CASSPGSGVARSYNEQFF. This chain connects TRBV18 to TRBJ2-1, with TRBD2 as a possible D gene (6 bases). The V gene lost 6 bases and the J gene lost 0 bases, with 21 bases spanning the gap. Looked up from germline, CDR1 is KGHSH and CDR2 is LQKENI. This CDR3 is 18 amino acids long.